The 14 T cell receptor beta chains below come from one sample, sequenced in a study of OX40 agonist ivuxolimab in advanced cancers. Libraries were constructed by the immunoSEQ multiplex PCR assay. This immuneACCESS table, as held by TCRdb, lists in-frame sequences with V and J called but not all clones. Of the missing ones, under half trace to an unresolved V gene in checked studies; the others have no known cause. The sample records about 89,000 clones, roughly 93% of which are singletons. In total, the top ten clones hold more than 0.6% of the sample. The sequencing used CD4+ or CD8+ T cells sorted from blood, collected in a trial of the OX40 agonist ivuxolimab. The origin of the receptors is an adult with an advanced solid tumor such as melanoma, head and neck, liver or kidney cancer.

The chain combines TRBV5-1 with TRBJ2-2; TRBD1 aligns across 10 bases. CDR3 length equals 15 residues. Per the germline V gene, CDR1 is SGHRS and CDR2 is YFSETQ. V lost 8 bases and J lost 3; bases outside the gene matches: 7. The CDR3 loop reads CASYTGTGDTGELFF. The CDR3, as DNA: TGCGCCAGTTACACCGGGACAGGGGACACCGGGGAGCTGTTTTTT.

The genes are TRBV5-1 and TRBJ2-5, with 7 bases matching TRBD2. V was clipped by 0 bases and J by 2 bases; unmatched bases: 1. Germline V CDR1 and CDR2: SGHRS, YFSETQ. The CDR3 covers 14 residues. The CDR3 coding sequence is TGCGCCAGCAGCTTGGTCGGGGGGCAAGAGACCCAGTACTTC. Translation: CASSLVGGQETQYF.

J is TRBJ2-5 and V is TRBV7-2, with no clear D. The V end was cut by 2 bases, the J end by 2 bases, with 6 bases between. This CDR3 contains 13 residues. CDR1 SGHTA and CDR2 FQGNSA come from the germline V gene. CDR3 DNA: TGTGCCAGCAGCTTATTGGGACAAGAGACCCAGTACTTC. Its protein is CASSLLGQETQYF.

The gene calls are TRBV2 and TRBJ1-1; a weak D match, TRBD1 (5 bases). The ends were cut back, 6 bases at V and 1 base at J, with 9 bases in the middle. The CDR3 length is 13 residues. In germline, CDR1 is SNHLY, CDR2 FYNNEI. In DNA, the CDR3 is TGTGCCAGCAGAGGGGAAAAGAACACTGAAGCTTTCTTT. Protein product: CASRGEKNTEAFF.

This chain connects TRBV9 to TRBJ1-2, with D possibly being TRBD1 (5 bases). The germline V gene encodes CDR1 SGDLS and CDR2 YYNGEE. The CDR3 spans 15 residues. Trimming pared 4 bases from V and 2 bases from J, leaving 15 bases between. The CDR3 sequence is CASSPQEQGNYGYTF. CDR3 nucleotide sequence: TGTGCCAGCAGCCCCCAGGAGCAGGGCAACTATGGCTACACCTTC.

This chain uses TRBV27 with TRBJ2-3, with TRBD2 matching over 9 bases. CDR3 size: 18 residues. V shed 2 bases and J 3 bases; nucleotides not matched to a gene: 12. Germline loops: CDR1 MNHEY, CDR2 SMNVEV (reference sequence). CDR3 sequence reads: CASSLAVGGAGGTDTQYF. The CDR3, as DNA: TGTGCCAGCAGTTTAGCTGTAGGGGGCGCGGGAGGGACAGATACGCAGTATTTT.

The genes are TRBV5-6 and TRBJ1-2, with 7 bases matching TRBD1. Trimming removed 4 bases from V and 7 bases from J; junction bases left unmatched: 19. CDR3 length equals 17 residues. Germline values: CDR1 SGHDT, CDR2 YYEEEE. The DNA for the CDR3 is TGTGCCAGCAGCCCCCGACCCCCCCAGGGGGGACTCCGTGGCTACACCTTC. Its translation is CASSPRPPQGGLRGYTF.

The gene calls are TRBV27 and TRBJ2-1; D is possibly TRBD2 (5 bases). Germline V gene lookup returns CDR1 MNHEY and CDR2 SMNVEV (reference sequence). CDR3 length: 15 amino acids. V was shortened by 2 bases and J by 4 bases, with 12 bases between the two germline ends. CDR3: CASSLNQDSYNEQFF. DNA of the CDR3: TGTGCCAGCAGTTTAAATCAGGACTCATACAATGAGCAGTTCTTC.

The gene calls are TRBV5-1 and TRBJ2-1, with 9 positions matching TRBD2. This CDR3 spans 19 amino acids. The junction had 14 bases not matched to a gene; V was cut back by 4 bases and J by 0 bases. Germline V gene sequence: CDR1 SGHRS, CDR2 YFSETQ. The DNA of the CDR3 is TGCGCCAGCAGCCCTTTTCGAGGTAGCGGGGGCCCCTCCTACAATGAGCAGTTCTTC. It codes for CASSPFRGSGGPSYNEQFF.

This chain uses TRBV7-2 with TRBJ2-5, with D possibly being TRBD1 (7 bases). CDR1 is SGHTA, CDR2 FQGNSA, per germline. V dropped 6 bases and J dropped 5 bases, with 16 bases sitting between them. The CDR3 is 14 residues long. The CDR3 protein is CASSHKTGRETQYF. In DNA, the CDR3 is TGTGCCAGCAGTCACAAGACAGGGAGGGAGACCCAGTACTTC.

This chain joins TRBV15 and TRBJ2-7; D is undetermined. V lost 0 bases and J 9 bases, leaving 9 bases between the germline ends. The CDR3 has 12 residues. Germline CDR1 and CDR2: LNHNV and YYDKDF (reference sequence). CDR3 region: CATSRDHLWQYF. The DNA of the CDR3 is TGTGCCACCAGCAGAGATCATTTGTGGCAGTACTTC.

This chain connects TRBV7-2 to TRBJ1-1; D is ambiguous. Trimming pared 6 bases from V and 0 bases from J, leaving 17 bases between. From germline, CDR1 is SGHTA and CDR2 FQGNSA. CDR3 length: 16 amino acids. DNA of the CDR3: TGTGCCAGCAGATCATCCCGTCAGGTTATGAACACTGAAGCTTTCTTT. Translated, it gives CASRSSRQVMNTEAFF.

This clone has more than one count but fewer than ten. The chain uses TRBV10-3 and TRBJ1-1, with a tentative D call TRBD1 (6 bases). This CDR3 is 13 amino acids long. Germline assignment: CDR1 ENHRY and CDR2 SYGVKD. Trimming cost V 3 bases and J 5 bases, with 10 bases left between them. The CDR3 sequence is CAISEQGSTEAFF. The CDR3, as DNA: TGTGCCATCAGTGAACAGGGATCTACTGAAGCTTTCTTT.

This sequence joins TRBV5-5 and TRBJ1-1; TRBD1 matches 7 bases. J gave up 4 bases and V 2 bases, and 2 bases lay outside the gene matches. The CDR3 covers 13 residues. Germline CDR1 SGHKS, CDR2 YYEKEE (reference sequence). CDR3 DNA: TGTGCCAGCAGCTTACAGGGGACCACTGAAGCTTTCTTT. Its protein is CASSLQGTTEAFF.